This TCR beta chain was captured in a study of blood T cell repertoires in COVID-19. Overall study: Material from acute and convalescent COVID-19 was sourced from the United States, Italy and Spain. The analysed material was cDNA or gDNA that came from T cells, B-cell-depleted T cells, or PBMCs.

The V end lost 5 bases, the J end lost 11 bases, and 15 bases lay between the germline ends. Germline-derived CDR1 and CDR2 are SGHAT and FQNNGV. The CDR3 length is 12 residues. This study enrolled people aged 18 to 89 from 20 to 25 US geographic areas. Assay: immunoSEQ multiplex PCR; the TCRdb copy retains only in-frame clones and omits some. The sample contains approximately 230,000 clones, roughly 88% of which appear only once. This clone was counted a single time. Material: PBMCs or T cells enriched from blood (not recorded which). The source of this sequence is a woman in her 50s with acute COVID-19. The gene calls are TRBV11-2 and TRBJ1-1, with a tentative D call TRBD1 (5 bases). The CDR3 reads CASSRTGVGAFF. CDR3 DNA: TGTGCCAGCAGCAGAACGGGGGTTGGGGCTTTCTTT. The whole variable domain, remainder taken from reference TRBV11-2 and TRBJ1-1, is EAGVAQSPRYKIIEKRQSVAFWCNPISGHATLYWYQQILGQGPKLLIQFQNNGVVDDSQLPKDRFSAERLKGVDSTLKIQPAKLEDSAVYLCASSRTGVGAFFGQGTRLTVV.